This TCR beta chain was obtained from a study of cytotoxic CD8 clonotypes in ibrutinib-treated CLL. Study overall: The group held 11 relapsed/refractory and fewer than 16 treatment-naive patients, with roughly 17 IGHV unmutated. The study, taken as a whole, reports: The study found clonality rose at ibrutinib response, then fell toward baseline at progression. T-cell clonality at baseline went above that of age-matched healthy donors and rose and fell with circulating CD8+ T-cell counts. Public clonotypes, an uncommon group, contracted or remained stable on treatment.

The assay was immunoSEQ multiplex PCR, and TCRdb's table has in-frame clones only and misses some. Of about 310,000 clones detected, around four fifths appear once; the ten largest clones hold about 6.3%. Trimming took off 6 bases at V and 5 bases at J, with 7 bases between the two ends. The CDR3 has 11 residues. Looked up from germline, CDR1 is SNHLY and CDR2 is FYNNEI. Turning to this clone: Its antigen is not identified.

The gene calls are TRBV2 and TRBJ2-5; D not resolved. The sequence came from a human donor with chronic lymphocytic leukemia. The sequenced sample was PBMCs, obtained before ibrutinib treatment. CDR3 sequence: CASRIYETQYF. The DNA of the CDR3 is TGTGCCAGCAGAATCTACGAGACCCAGTACTTC.